What follows is one T cell receptor beta chain and its context. Cohort assignment relied on participant-reported clinical history. The entry originates in a study of blood T cell repertoires in COVID-19. The germline gives CDR1 MDHEN, CDR2 SYDVKM. The CDR3 runs 14 residues. V was pared by 5 bases and J by 8 bases, with 15 bases between. Repertoires were generated with immunoSEQ multiplex PCR, while TCRdb's copy carries only in-frame clones and drops some. This sample has about 270,000 clones, with roughly 93% found just once. The TCR originated in a woman between 40 and 50 years old with acute COVID-19. Material: PBMCs or T cells enriched from blood (not recorded which). The chain links TRBV28 to TRBJ1-4; the D is unclear. As DNA, the CDR3 is TGTGCCAGCAGTCCCACAACCCTGGTGGAAAAACTGTTTTTT. This translates into CASSPTTLVEKLFF.